The 23 T cell receptor beta chains presented below share a single source sample, sequenced in a study of T cell repertoires in cytomegalovirus infection. TCRdb independently ran MiXCR on the reads; one entry per CDR3 protein. In the table there are 700,000 to 850,000 distinct CDR3 sequences, about 33% of which are singletons. What these receptors recognize is not known. The material was cultured CD8+ T cells from PBMCs, obtained from culture after CMV antigen stimulation. The receptor set was obtained from a human donor in good health (CMV status not recorded). Some clones in this sample may be carry-over from other donors' samples.

This clonotype was detected only a few times. Germline is not matched at one junction end, which may reflect a read error. The chain employs TRBV4-3 and TRBJ1-6; D gene uncertain. In germline, CDR1 is LGHNA, CDR2 YSLEER. The CDR3 length is 14 residues. The CDR3 loop reads CASRRTSHNSPLHF. The CDR3 DNA is TGCGCCAGCAGAAGGACCTCCCATAATTCACCCCTCCACTTT.

This clonotype was found a few times. The V gene is TRBV2, the J gene TRBJ2-2, with TRBD1 matching 8 bases. Germline CDR1 reads SNHLY; CDR2 reads FYNNEI. This CDR3 region has 15 residues. Trimming cost V 7 bases and J 4 bases; bases outside gene matches: 8. CDR3 amino acids: CASIGTGTATGELFF. CDR3 bases: TGTGCCAGCATAGGGACAGGAACGGCCACCGGGGAGCTGTTTTTT.

This sequence joins TRBV7-2 and TRBJ1-5; the match to TRBD1 covers 9 bases. V dropped 1 base and J dropped 4; count of bases not matched to a gene: 14. The CDR3 is 19 amino acids. Germline loops: CDR1 SGHTA, CDR2 FQGNSA. The CDR3 DNA reads as TGTGCCAGCAGCTTAGGCGGACAGGGGCTTGAATTTTTGAATCAGCCCCAGCATTTT. It specifies CASSLGGQGLEFLNQPQHF.

This chain joins TRBV19 and TRBJ1-5; 7 bases agree with TRBD1. Per germline, CDR1 LNHDA and CDR2 SQIVND (reference sequence). The CDR3 is 14 residues long. The J segment lost 6 bases and the V segment lost 6 bases, leaving 8 bases of the junction unmatched. The CDR3 region is CASSGQEDAQPQHF. The CDR3 nucleotides read TGTGCCAGTAGCGGACAGGAGGACGCTCAGCCCCAGCATTTT.

The chain couples TRBV10-3 to TRBJ1-1; 8 bases are shared with TRBD1. The CDR3 is made up of 14 amino acids. V shed 6 bases, J shed 1 base, and the junction held 4 bases outside the gene matches. Germline V gives CDR1 ENHRY, CDR2 SYGVKD. The CDR3 DNA reads TGTGCCATCAGACCCGGACAGGGGAACACTGAAGCTTTCTTT. Protein: CAIRPGQGNTEAFF.

This clonotype was seen only a few times. This chain uses TRBV5-1 with TRBJ2-7, with 15 nucleotides matching TRBD2. The CDR3 extends over 17 amino acids. J lost 2 bases, V lost 4 bases, and 7 bases had no gene match. Germline CDR1 is SGHRS and CDR2 is YFSETQ. As DNA, the CDR3 is TGCGCCAGCAGCCCGGGACTAGCGGGGGGCTTGACCTACGAGCAGTACTTC. This encodes CASSPGLAGGLTYEQYF. The full variable domain, with the rest looked up from reference TRBV5-1 and TRBJ2-7, is KAGVTQTPRYLIKTRGQQVTLSCSPISGHRSVSWYQQTPGQGLQFLFEYFSETQRNKGNFPGRFSGRQFSNSRSEMNVSTLELGDSALYLCASSPGLAGGLTYEQYFGPGTRLTVT.

This clonotype turned up a few times. The chain joins TRBV14 to TRBJ2-3, with no clear D. The V and J ends lost 5 bases and 0 bases respectively, with 15 bases between them. The CDR3 contains 16 residues. In germline, CDR1 is SGHDN, CDR2 FVKESK. DNA for the CDR3: TGTGCCAGCAGCTATGGGTCTATTTCTAGCACAGATACGCAGTATTTT. This gives the protein CASSYGSISSTDTQYF.

The genes are TRBV28 and TRBJ1-1, with D possibly TRBD1 on 5 matching bases. V lost 4 bases, J lost 0 bases, and 15 bases lay in between. From germline, CDR1 is MDHEN and CDR2 SYDVKM. The CDR3 length is 16 residues. Here the CDR3 DNA reads TGTGCCAGCAGTTCCCGAAGAGAGGGACTGAACACTGAAGCTTTCTTT. Protein product: CASSSRREGLNTEAFF.

The chain recombines TRBV9 with TRBJ2-3; D is possibly TRBD1 or TRBD2 (5 bases each). The CDR3 runs 17 residues. Per germline, CDR1 SGDLS and CDR2 YYNGEE. Between the trimmed V and J ends, which lost 3 bases and 2 bases, there was a span of 19 bases. CDR3 residues: CASSDRPRDPPTDTQYF. Here the CDR3 DNA reads TGTGCCAGCAGCGACAGACCCCGGGACCCACCCACAGATACGCAGTATTTT. Combining the CDR3 with reference TRBV9 and TRBJ2-3 gives the whole variable domain DSGVTQTPKHLITATGQRVTLRCSPRSGDLSVYWYQQSLDQGLQFLIQYYNGEERAKGNILERFSAQQFPDLHSELNLSSLELGDSALYFCASSDRPRDPPTDTQYFGPGTRLTVL.

The chain links TRBV20-1 to TRBJ2-3; D remains unclear. Germline assignment: CDR1 DFQATT and CDR2 SNEGSKA (reference sequence). Trimming took off 6 bases at V and 6 bases at J, with 10 bases between the two ends. This CDR3 spans 11 amino acids. CDR3 amino acids: CSALTDDTQYF. CDR3 coding DNA: TGCAGTGCCCTTACCGACGATACGCAGTATTTT.

The count of this clonotype is one. The V gene is TRBV4-3, the J gene TRBJ2-1; 12 positions match TRBD2. Germline V gives CDR1 LGHNA, CDR2 YSLEER. V lost 4 bases to trimming and J lost 0 bases; unmatched junction nucleotides: 4. CDR3 size: 17 residues. CDR3 coding DNA: TGCGCCAGCAGCCGGACTAGCGGGGTAAGCTCCTACAATGAGCAGTTCTTC. Its translation: CASSRTSGVSSYNEQFF.

The table lists this clonotype with a few counts. The chain carries TRBV9 and TRBJ2-1, with 10 nucleotides matching TRBD2. The CDR3 runs 15 residues. The V gene end was trimmed by 0 bases and the J gene end by 8 bases; junction bases not matched to a gene: 5. Germline CDR1 SGDLS, CDR2 YYNGEE. Here the CDR3 reads CASSVVSGGAYEQFF. The CDR3 DNA sequence: TGTGCCAGCAGCGTAGTGAGCGGGGGGGCATATGAGCAGTTCTTC.

The CDR3 bases are TGCGCCAGCAGCCTGACAAGGGACGACTACAATGAGCAGTTCTTC. Its protein product is CASSLTRDDYNEQFF. V and J are TRBV4-3 and TRBJ2-1, with D perhaps TRBD1 or TRBD2 (5 bases each). From germline, CDR1 is LGHNA and CDR2 YSLEER. CDR3 length: 15 amino acids. Between the trimmed V and J ends, which lost 4 bases and 3 bases, there was a span of 13 bases.

This chain connects TRBV12-3 or TRBV12-4 to TRBJ2-6; possibly TRBD1 for D (5 bases). The ends were cut back, 8 bases at V and 2 bases at J, with 16 bases in the middle. This CDR3 has 16 residues. In DNA, the CDR3 is TGTGCCAGCGTCCCGGATGTAGGGGCTGGGGCCAACGTCCTGACTTTC. Protein: CASVPDVGAGANVLTF.

The count of this clonotype is one. The chain has TRBV4-3 and TRBJ2-1; 9 bases agree with TRBD2. CDR3 length equals 16 residues. CDR1 is LGHNA and CDR2 is YSLEER in the germline V gene. V lost 2 bases to trimming and J lost 7 bases; unmatched junction nucleotides: 9. The CDR3: CASSQPLAGAGNEQFF. The CDR3, as DNA: TGCGCCAGCAGCCAACCGTTAGCGGGGGCCGGGAATGAGCAGTTCTTC.

The V gene is TRBV5-6, the J gene TRBJ2-7, with D perhaps given as TRBD1 or TRBD2 (6 bases each). V lost 2 bases to trimming and J lost 2 bases, with 11 bases between them. The CDR3 contains 14 residues. Looked up from germline, CDR1 is SGHDT and CDR2 is YYEEEE. CDR3 in DNA: TGTGCCAGCAGCTTTACGGGGGCACCCTACGAGCAGTACGTC. It codes for CASSFTGAPYEQYV.

The rearrangement links TRBV5-5 to TRBJ2-3; D may be TRBD2 (6 bases). V shed 2 bases and J shed 6 bases, with 13 bases lying between them. The CDR3 contains 14 residues. Germline CDR1 reads SGHKS; CDR2 reads YYEKEE (reference sequence). CDR3 amino acids: CASSLQVGGDTQYF. CDR3 coding DNA: TGTGCCAGCAGCTTACAGGTTGGAGGGGATACGCAGTATTTT.

The CDR3 DNA is TGTGCCAGCTTCTCGAAGGGTTACACCGGGGAGCTGTTTTTT. This gives the protein CASFSKGYTGELFF. V usage is TRBV5-4 and J usage is TRBJ2-2; no reliable D call. The CDR3 spans 14 residues. Germline V lookup: CDR1 SGHNT, CDR2 YYREEE (reference sequence). Trimming removed 7 bases from V and 3 bases from J, with 13 bases in between.

Regarding this clonotype: A read error may produce the germline difference seen at one junction end. The rearrangement uses TRBV10-1 and TRBJ2-2; 8 bases are shared with TRBD2. The CDR3 length is 11 residues. Germline CDR1 and CDR2: WNHNN and SYGVQD (reference sequence). CDR3 sequence reads: CAAGGTEELFF. Here the CDR3 DNA reads TGCGCCGCGGGGGGCACCGAGGAGCTGTTTTTT.

V usage is TRBV24-1 and J usage is TRBJ2-1; D call uncertain. This CDR3 has 12 residues. V was trimmed by 4 bases and J by 6 bases, leaving 6 bases between them. CDR1 and CDR2 from the germline V gene are KGHDR and SFDVKD. The CDR3 DNA sequence: TGTGCCACCAGTGACACCACCAATGAGCAGTTCTTC. Amino acids: CATSDTTNEQFF.

Many counts were recorded for this clonotype. This chain connects TRBV7-6 to TRBJ1-5; 7 bases are a match to TRBD1. The germline gives CDR1 SGHVS, CDR2 FNYEAQ. The CDR3 contains 18 residues. The V and J ends lost 0 bases and 2 bases, in that order; junction bases with no gene match: 10. The CDR3 DNA reads TGTGCCAGCAGCTTAGCTAGCCGACCGGGGACAGGCAATCAGCCCCAGCATTTT. Translation: CASSLASRPGTGNQPQHF.

The chain couples TRBV6-5 to TRBJ1-1; D may be TRBD1 (5 bases). Germline V gives CDR1 MNHEY, CDR2 SVGAGI. The CDR3 consists of 16 residues. V lost 2 bases and J 1 base, leaving 14 bases between the germline ends. The DNA for the CDR3 is TGTGCCAGCAGTTACCGTTACCAGGGCCCGAACACTGAAGCTTTCTTT. Residues: CASSYRYQGPNTEAFF.

This clonotype was detected ten times or more. This chain uses TRBV7-2 with TRBJ2-1; TRBD2 is a possible D gene (5 bases). The CDR3 has 13 residues. Germline V gives CDR1 SGHTA, CDR2 FQGNSA. V lost 1 base and J 8 bases, leaving 9 bases between the germline ends. The CDR3: CASSLVGSDEQFF. The CDR3 nucleotides read TGTGCCAGCAGCTTAGTGGGTAGCGATGAGCAGTTCTTC.